This entry concerns a single T cell receptor beta chain. Amplified regions were TCR beta CDR3 sequences from RNA transcripts. An initial round of RT-PCR targeting the TCR CDR3 relied on the HTBI primer set. From the multiplex PCR reads, TCRdb called clonotypes with MiXCR, one entry per CDR3 protein. The sample carries approximately 400,000 distinct CDR3 sequences, approximately 14% recorded once. It was 10 ml of fresh peripheral blood that supplied the PBMCs. Trimming cost V 2 bases and J 2 bases, with 13 bases left between them. The germline CDR1 and CDR2 sequences are SGHRS and YFSETQ. CDR3 size: 15 residues. This sample stems from a study of T cells in Graves' hyperthyroidism and ophthalmopathy.

V gene TRBV5-1 combines with J gene TRBJ1-1, with D possibly TRBD1 on 5 matching bases. Material: blood. The sequence came from a woman under 30 with Graves' hyperthyroidism. The CDR3 here is CASSFRGRTNTEAFF. As DNA, the CDR3 is TGCGCCAGCAGCTTTAGGGGCAGGACCAACACTGAAGCTTTCTTT.